Below, 10 T cell receptor beta chains from the same sample are listed, as sequenced in a study of cytomegalovirus exposure and HLA in healthy donors. Clones were sequenced by immunoSEQ multiplex PCR, and TCRdb holds only the in-frame ones, with some missing. The sample lists about 360,000 clones; just over 85% were seen once. Sequencing was done on a sample of PBMCs. These receptors were taken from a woman aged 18-29 years in good health and CMV-seronegative.

This clone was seen more than once but under ten times. J is TRBJ1-1 and V is TRBV5-8; 8 bases are shared with TRBD1. V lost 4 bases and J lost 7; bases outside the gene matches: 6. From germline, CDR1 is SGHTS and CDR2 YDEGEE. This CDR3 is 13 amino acids long. In nucleotides, the CDR3 is TGTGCCAGCAGCATTAGACAGGGGCGTGAAGCTTTCTTT. This encodes CASSIRQGREAFF.

This clone was observed a handful of times. V and J are TRBV15 and TRBJ1-5; D is undetermined. V was pared by 0 bases and J by 9 bases, with 18 bases between. The germline gives CDR1 LNHNV, CDR2 YYDKDF (reference sequence). The CDR3 length is 16 residues. CDR3 protein: CATSRDEVGSEWPQHF. The CDR3 region has the DNA TGTGCCACCAGCAGAGATGAAGTCGGGAGCGAGTGGCCCCAGCATTTT.

This clone was counted a few times. The chain is built from TRBV2 and TRBJ1-2, with D possibly TRBD1 on 6 matching bases. CDR1 SNHLY and CDR2 FYNNEI come from the germline V gene. V was trimmed by 2 bases and J by 5 bases, leaving 12 bases between them. This CDR3 contains 14 residues. CDR3 coding DNA: TGTGCCAGCAGTGAAACTTCAGGGGATTATGGCTACACCTTC. Its translation: CASSETSGDYGYTF.

The rearrangement uses TRBV30 and TRBJ1-5; D may be TRBD1 (6 bases). The CDR3 contains 15 residues. V dropped 0 bases and J dropped 6 bases, with 15 bases sitting between them. Looked up from germline, CDR1 is GTSNPN and CDR2 is SVGIG (reference sequence). CDR3 DNA: TGTGCCTGGAGTGTAGTGGGGGCGAAACCTCAGCCCCAGCATTTT. Its translation is CAWSVVGAKPQPQHF.

The chain has TRBV28 and TRBJ1-4, with TRBD1 matching over 7 bases. V shed 8 bases, J shed 9 bases, and the junction held 12 bases outside the gene matches. This CDR3 contains 14 residues. The germline V gene has CDR1 MDHEN and CDR2 SYDVKM. The CDR3 is CASHITGVGKKLFF. Here the CDR3 DNA reads TGTGCCAGCCATATCACAGGGGTAGGGAAAAAACTGTTTTTT.

V is TRBV2 and J is TRBJ2-7, with 7 nucleotides matching TRBD1. The J segment lost 5 bases and the V segment lost 3 bases, leaving 10 bases of the junction unmatched. Germline assignment: CDR1 SNHLY and CDR2 FYNNEI. The CDR3 is 15 amino acids. The CDR3 DNA sequence: TGTGCCAGCAGTGACAGAGGTCTAGGGGGCGACGAGCAGTACTTC. Its protein product is CASSDRGLGGDEQYF.

The rearrangement links TRBV19 to TRBJ2-7; tentatively, D is TRBD1 (5 bases). CDR3 size: 16 residues. Germline V CDR1 and CDR2: LNHDA, SQIVND (reference sequence). V lost 1 base and J 0 bases, leaving 13 bases between the germline ends. CDR3 residues: CASSIVRAESSYEQYF. CDR3 nucleotide sequence: TGTGCCAGTAGTATAGTCAGGGCGGAAAGCTCCTACGAGCAGTACTTC. The entire variable domain, with the rest obtained from reference TRBV19 and TRBJ2-7, is as follows: DGGITQSPKYLFRKEGQNVTLSCEQNLNHDAMYWYRQDPGQGLRLIYYSQIVNDFQKGDIAEGYSVSREKKESFPLTVTSAQKNPTAFYLCASSIVRAESSYEQYFGPGTRLTVT.

DNA of the CDR3: TGTGCCAGCAGTTCCAGGGGGTCGGAAGCTTTCTTT. It specifies CASSSRGSEAFF. V is TRBV27 and J is TRBJ1-1, with TRBD1 matching 7 bases. Germline lookup yields CDR1 MNHEY and CDR2 SMNVEV (reference sequence). With V trimmed by 4 bases and J by 8 bases, 4 bases remained unmatched. The CDR3 consists of 12 residues.

The V and J genes are TRBV27 and TRBJ2-4, with D maybe TRBD2 (5 bases). V gave up 6 bases and J gave up 2 bases, with 11 bases separating them. CDR1 is MNHEY and CDR2 is SMNVEV in the germline V gene (reference sequence). The CDR3 covers 14 residues. The CDR3 here is CASRSSGSKNIQYF. As DNA, the CDR3 is TGTGCCAGCAGATCGAGCGGCTCCAAAAACATTCAGTACTTC.

This clone was detected only a few times. The chain joins TRBV18 to TRBJ2-7; D unresolved. Germline CDR1 and CDR2: KGHSH and LQKENI. The CDR3 totals 12 residues. The ends were cut back, 2 bases at V and 6 bases at J, with 8 bases in the middle. CDR3 sequence reads: CASSPVIGEQYF. The CDR3 coding sequence is TGTGCCAGCTCACCAGTTATCGGCGAGCAGTACTTC.